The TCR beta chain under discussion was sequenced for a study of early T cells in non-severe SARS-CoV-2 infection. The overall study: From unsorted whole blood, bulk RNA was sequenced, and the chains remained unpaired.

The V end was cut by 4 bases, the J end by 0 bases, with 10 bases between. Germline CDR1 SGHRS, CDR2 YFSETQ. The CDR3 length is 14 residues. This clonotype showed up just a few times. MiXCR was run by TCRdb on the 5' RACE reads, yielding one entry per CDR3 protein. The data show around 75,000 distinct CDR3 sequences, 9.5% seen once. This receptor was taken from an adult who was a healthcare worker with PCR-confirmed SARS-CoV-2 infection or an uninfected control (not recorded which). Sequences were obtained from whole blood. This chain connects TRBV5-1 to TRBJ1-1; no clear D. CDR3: CASSSGLVNTEAFF. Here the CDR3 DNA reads TGCGCCAGCAGCAGCGGACTAGTGAACACTGAAGCTTTCTTT.